Listed below are T cell receptor beta chains from one sample, sequenced in a study of cytomegalovirus exposure and HLA in healthy donors. The protocol was immunoSEQ multiplex PCR, while the TCRdb copy is restricted to in-frame clones and leaves out a portion. Of about 97,000 clones listed, roughly four fifths are singletons. What was sequenced was PBMCs. The receptors were sampled from a middle-aged man in good health and CMV-seropositive. CDR3s include the opening cysteine and the closing phenylalanine or tryptophan. A D gene is named only where the DNA matches it firmly. The size of a clone is reported for some rows only, either as once, few or many, or as a class for expanded clones.

CDR3 protein | CDR3 DNA | D gene | clone size | J gene | V gene
CASSLGQAWEQYF | TGTGCCAGCAGTTTAGGGCAGGCCTGGGAGCAGTACTTC | NA | NA | TRBJ2-5 | TRBV28
CASSLVPAGAQETQYF | TGCGCCAGCAGCTTGGTCCCAGCGGGGGCACAAGAGACCCAGTACTTC | TRBD2 | NA | TRBJ2-5 | TRBV5-1
CASSLAFVSLGYSGANVLTF | TGCGCCAGCAGCTTGGCCTTCGTTTCTCTGGGCTACTCTGGGGCCAACGTCCTGACTTTC | NA | NA | TRBJ2-6 | TRBV5-1
CASSPRTGLRRQPQHF | TGTGCCAGCAGTCCAAGGACAGGGCTCCGTCGTCAGCCCCAGCATTTT | TRBD1 | few | TRBJ1-5 | TRBV28
CASRLTSGRPDTQYF | TGTGCCAGCAGGTTGACTAGCGGGAGGCCCGATACGCAGTATTTT | TRBD2 | once | TRBJ2-3 | TRBV28
CAWGGGGEQYF | TGTGCCTGGGGTGGCGGGGGCGAGCAGTACTTC | TRBD2 | NA | TRBJ2-7 | TRBV30
CASTDNSGSYNEQFF | TGTGCCAGCACCGATAATAGCGGCTCCTACAATGAGCAGTTCTTC | NA | NA | TRBJ2-1 | TRBV4-2
CASSPGVETQYF | TGTGCCAGCAGCCCCGGGGTCGAGACCCAGTACTTC | NA | NA | TRBJ2-5 | TRBV6-5
CASRDSSYNEQFF | TGTGCCAGCCGGGACAGCTCCTACAATGAGCAGTTCTTC | TRBD1 | NA | TRBJ2-1 | TRBV2
CASSLGGGAYETQYF | TGTGCCAGCAGCTTGGGCGGGGGGGCCTACGAGACCCAGTACTTC | TRBD2 | NA | TRBJ2-5 | TRBV5-4
CASSLGTSNEQFF | TGTGCCAGCAGCTTAGGGACTAGCAATGAGCAGTTCTTC | TRBD2 | once | TRBJ2-1 | TRBV7-2
CASSLEHGAKYNEQFF | TGTGCCAGCAGCTTAGAACATGGGGCAAAGTACAATGAGCAGTTCTTC | NA | NA | TRBJ2-1 | TRBV11-2
CASSRGQGNLQPQHF | TGTGCCAGTAGTAGGGGACAGGGGAATCTTCAGCCCCAGCATTTT | TRBD1 | few | TRBJ1-5 | TRBV19
CASFGGNTIYF | TGTGCCAGCTTCGGGGGGAACACCATATATTTT | NA | NA | TRBJ1-3 | TRBV18
CASSSRLAGGQGINEQYF | TGTGCCAGCAGCTCACGACTAGCGGGGGGCCAAGGAATTAACGAGCAGTACTTC | TRBD2 | NA | TRBJ2-7 | TRBV13
CASSLVGGRHQPQHF | TGCGCCAGCAGCTTGGTAGGGGGTAGGCATCAGCCCCAGCATTTT | NA | NA | TRBJ1-5 | TRBV5-1
CASSGGGPYSNQPQHF | TGTGCCAGCAGCGGCGGGGGGCCGTATAGCAATCAGCCCCAGCATTTT | NA | once | TRBJ1-5 | TRBV9
CASSRGQDGYGYTF | TGTGCCAGCAGCCGTGGACAGGACGGCTATGGCTACACCTTC | TRBD1 | NA | TRBJ1-2 | TRBV5-8
CASSGGQGTSTDTQYF | TGCGCCAGCAGCGGAGGACAGGGGACTAGCACAGATACGCAGTATTTT | TRBD1 | NA | TRBJ2-3 | TRBV5-1
CASSRTGAYEQYF | TGTGCCAGCAGCAGGACAGGAGCCTACGAGCAGTACTTC | TRBD1 | NA | TRBJ2-7 | TRBV7-6
CASSVAGNSGGVADTQYF | TGTGCCAGCAGCGTAGCAGGTAATAGCGGGGGAGTCGCAGATACGCAGTATTTT | TRBD2 | once | TRBJ2-3 | TRBV9
CASSVGSGGESPLHF | TGTGCCAGCAGCGTAGGTTCGGGGGGCGAATCACCCCTCCACTTT | NA | once | TRBJ1-6 | TRBV9
CASSGGHDLDTQYF | TGCGCCAGTTCAGGGGGCCACGATCTGGATACGCAGTATTTT | TRBD1 | NA | TRBJ2-3 | TRBV10-1
CASSDLRQGNYGYTF | TGTGCCAGCAGTGACCTCCGACAGGGAAACTATGGCTACACCTTC | TRBD1 | NA | TRBJ1-2 | TRBV6-1
CASSVYVREKLFF | TGTGCCAGCAGTGTTTACGTACGGGAAAAACTGTTTTTT | NA | NA | TRBJ1-4 | TRBV6-1